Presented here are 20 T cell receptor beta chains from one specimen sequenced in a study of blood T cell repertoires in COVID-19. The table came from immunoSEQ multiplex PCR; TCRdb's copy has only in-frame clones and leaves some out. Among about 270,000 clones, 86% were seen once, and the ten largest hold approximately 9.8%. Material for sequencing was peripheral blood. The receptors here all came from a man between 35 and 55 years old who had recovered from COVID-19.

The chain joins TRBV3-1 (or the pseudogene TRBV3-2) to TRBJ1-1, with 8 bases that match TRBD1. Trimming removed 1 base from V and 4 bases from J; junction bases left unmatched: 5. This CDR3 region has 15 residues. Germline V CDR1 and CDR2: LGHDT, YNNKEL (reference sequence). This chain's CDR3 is CASSQVPRGLTEAFF. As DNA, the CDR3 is TGTGCCAGCAGCCAAGTCCCCAGGGGGCTCACTGAAGCTTTCTTT.

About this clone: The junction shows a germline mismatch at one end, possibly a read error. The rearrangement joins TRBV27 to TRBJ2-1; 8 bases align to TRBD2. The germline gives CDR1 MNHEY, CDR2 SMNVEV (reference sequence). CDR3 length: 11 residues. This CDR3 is CASGDGRGRVF. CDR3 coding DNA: TGTGCCAGCGGGGACGGGAGGGGTCGGGTCTTC.

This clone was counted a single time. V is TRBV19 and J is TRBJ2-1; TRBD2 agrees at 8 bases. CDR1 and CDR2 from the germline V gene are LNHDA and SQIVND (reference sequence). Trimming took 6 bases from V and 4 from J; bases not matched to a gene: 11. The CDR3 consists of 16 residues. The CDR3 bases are TGTGCCAGTAGGGGGAGGGTAGCGGGAATATACAATGAGCAGTTCTTC. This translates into CASRGRVAGIYNEQFF. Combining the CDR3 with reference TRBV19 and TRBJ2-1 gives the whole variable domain DGGITQSPKYLFRKEGQNVTLSCEQNLNHDAMYWYRQDPGQGLRLIYYSQIVNDFQKGDIAEGYSVSREKKESFPLTVTSAQKNPTAFYLCASRGRVAGIYNEQFFGPGTRLTVL.

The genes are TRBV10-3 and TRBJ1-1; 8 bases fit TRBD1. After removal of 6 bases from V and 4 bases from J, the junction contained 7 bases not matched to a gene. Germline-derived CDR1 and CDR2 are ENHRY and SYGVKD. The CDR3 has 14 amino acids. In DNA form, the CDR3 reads TGTGCCATCAGAGCGGAGGGACAGGCCACTGAAGCTTTCTTT. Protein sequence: CAIRAEGQATEAFF.

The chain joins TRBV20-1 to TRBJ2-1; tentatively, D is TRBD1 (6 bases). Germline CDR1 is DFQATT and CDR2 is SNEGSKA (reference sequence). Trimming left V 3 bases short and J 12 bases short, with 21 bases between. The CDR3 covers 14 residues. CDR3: CSASETGLPEGQFF. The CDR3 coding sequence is TGCAGTGCTAGTGAGACAGGCCTCCCGGAAGGGCAGTTCTTC.

The DNA for the CDR3 is TGTGCCAGCAGCAAAGCGCGGGGACTAGCGGGGGATACGCAGTATTTT. Translation: CASSKARGLAGDTQYF. This sequence joins TRBV21-1 and TRBJ2-3; the table assigns TRBD2, which was not confirmed against the DNA. TRBV21-1 is designated a pseudogene. The CDR3 extends over 16 amino acids.

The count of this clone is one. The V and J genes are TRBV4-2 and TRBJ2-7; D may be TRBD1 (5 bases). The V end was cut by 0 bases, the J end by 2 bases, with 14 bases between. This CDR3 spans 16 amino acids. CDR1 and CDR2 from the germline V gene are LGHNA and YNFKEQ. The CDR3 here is CASSQEESGLPYEQYF. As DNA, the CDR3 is TGTGCCAGCAGCCAAGAGGAATCAGGGCTCCCCTACGAGCAGTACTTC.

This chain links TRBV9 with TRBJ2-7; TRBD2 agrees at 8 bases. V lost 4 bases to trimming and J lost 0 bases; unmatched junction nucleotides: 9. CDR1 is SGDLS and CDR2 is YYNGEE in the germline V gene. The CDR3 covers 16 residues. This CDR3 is CASSPFGGGLSYEQYF. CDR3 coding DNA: TGTGCCAGCAGCCCCTTCGGGGGGGGACTCTCCTACGAGCAGTACTTC. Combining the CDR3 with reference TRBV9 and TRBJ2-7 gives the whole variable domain DSGVTQTPKHLITATGQRVTLRCSPRSGDLSVYWYQQSLDQGLQFLIQYYNGEERAKGNILERFSAQQFPDLHSELNLSSLELGDSALYFCASSPFGGGLSYEQYFGPGTRLTVT.

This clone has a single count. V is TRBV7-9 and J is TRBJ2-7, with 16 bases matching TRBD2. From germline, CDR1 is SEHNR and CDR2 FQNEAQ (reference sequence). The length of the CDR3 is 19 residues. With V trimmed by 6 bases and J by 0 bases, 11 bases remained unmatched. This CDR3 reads CASSILPGLAGGNSYEQYF. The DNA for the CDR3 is TGTGCCAGCAGTATACTTCCGGGACTAGCGGGGGGGAACTCCTACGAGCAGTACTTC.

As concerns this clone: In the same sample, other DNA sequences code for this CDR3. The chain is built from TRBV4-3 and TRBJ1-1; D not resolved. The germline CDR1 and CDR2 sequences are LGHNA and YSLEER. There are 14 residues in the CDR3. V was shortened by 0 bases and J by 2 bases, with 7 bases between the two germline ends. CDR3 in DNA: TGCGCCAGCAGCCAAGATCTTGTTAACACTGAAGCTTTCTTT. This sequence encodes CASSQDLVNTEAFF.

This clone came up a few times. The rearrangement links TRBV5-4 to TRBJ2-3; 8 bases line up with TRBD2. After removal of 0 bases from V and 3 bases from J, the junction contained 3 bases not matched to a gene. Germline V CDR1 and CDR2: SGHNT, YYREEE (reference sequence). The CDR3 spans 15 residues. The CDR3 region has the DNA TGTGCCAGCAGCTTGGGAGGCGGGAGGACAGATACGCAGTATTTT. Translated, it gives CASSLGGGRTDTQYF.

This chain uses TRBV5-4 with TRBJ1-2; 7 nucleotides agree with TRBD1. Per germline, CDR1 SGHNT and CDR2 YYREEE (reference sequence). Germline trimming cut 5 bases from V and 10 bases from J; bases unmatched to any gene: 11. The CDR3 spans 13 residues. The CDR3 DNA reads TGTGCCAGCAGACCAGGACAGGAGACAATCTACACCTTC. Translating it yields CASRPGQETIYTF. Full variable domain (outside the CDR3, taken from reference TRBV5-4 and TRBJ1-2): ETGVTQSPTHLIKTRGQQVTLRCSSQSGHNTVSWYQQALGQGPQFIFQYYREEENGRGNFPPRFSGLQFPNYSSELNVNALELDDSALYLCASRPGQETIYTFGSGTRLTVV.

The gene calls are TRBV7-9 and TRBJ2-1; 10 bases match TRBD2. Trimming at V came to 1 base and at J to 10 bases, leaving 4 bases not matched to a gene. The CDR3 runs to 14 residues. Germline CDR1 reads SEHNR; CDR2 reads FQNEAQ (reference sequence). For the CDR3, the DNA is TGTGCCAGCAGCTTAGGCGGGACTAGCGACGAGCAGTTCTTC. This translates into CASSLGGTSDEQFF.

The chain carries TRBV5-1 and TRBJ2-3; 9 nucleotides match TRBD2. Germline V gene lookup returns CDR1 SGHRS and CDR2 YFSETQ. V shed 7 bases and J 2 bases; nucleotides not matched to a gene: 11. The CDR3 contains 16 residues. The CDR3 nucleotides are TGCGCCAGCGGCCTCCCGGCGGGGGGGCACACAGATACGCAGTATTTT. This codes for CASGLPAGGHTDTQYF. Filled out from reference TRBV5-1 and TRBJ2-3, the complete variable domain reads KAGVTQTPRYLIKTRGQQVTLSCSPISGHRSVSWYQQTPGQGLQFLFEYFSETQRNKGNFPGRFSGRQFSNSRSEMNVSTLELGDSALYLCASGLPAGGHTDTQYFGPGTRLTVL.

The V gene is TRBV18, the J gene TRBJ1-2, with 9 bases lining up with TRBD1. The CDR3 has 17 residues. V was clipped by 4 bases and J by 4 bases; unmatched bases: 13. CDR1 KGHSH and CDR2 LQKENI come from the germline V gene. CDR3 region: CASSLRLSGQGGYGYTF. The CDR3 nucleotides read TGTGCCAGCTCACTACGCTTGTCGGGACAGGGTGGCTATGGCTACACCTTC.

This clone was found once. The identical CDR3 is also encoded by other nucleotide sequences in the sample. The CDR3 region is CASSPLPGTGELFF. The CDR3 bases are TGTGCCAGCTCACCGCTCCCGGGCACCGGGGAGCTGTTTTTT. The chain carries TRBV18 and TRBJ2-2; D is unclear. V was trimmed by 3 bases and J by 4 bases, leaving 9 bases between them. Germline V gene sequence: CDR1 KGHSH, CDR2 LQKENI. The CDR3 has 14 amino acids.

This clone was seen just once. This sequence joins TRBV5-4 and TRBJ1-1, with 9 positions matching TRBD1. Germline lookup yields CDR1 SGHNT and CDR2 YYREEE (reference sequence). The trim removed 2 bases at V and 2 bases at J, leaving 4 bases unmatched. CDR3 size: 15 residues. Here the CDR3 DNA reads TGTGCCAGCAGCTTCCCTACAGGGGGCAACACTGAAGCTTTCTTT. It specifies CASSFPTGGNTEAFF.

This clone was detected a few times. This CDR3 is CASSLATGNQYF. The CDR3 DNA reads as TGCGCCAGCAGCTTGGCGACAGGGAACCAGTACTTC. The J gene is TRBJ2-7, the V gene TRBV5-1, with 7 bases identical to TRBD1. After removal of 0 bases from V and 10 bases from J, the junction contained 4 bases not matched to a gene. Germline V gives CDR1 SGHRS, CDR2 YFSETQ. The CDR3 spans 12 residues.

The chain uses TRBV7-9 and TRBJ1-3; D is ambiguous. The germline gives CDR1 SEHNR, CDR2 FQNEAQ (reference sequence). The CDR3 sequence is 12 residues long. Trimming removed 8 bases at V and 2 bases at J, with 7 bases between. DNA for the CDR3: TGTGCCAGCCTCGGTCCTGGAAACACCATATATTTT. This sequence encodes CASLGPGNTIYF.

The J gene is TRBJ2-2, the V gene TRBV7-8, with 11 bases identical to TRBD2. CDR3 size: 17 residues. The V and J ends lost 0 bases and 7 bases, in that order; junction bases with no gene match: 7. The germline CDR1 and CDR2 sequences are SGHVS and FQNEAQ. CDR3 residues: CASSLALAGGAIGELFF. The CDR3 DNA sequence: TGTGCCAGCAGCTTAGCCCTAGCGGGAGGAGCAATCGGGGAGCTGTTTTTT.